The rows below give T cell receptor beta chains drawn from one sample of a study of blood T cell repertoires in COVID-19. TCRdb keeps only in-frame clones here, not all; method: immunoSEQ multiplex PCR. The top ten hold about 14% of the sample, which has 150,000 to 200,000 clones, under 90% seen once. Sequences were obtained from peripheral blood. The receptors stem from a woman in her 70s with COVID-19, enrolled during active disease. CDR3s leave out the opening cysteine and the closing phenylalanine or tryptophan. Rows give clone size only sometimes, using once, few, many, or a class for an expanded clone.

abundance: -
v_gene: TRBV19
len: 13
j_gene: TRBJ2-1
CDR3aa: ATSQGARGSDEQF

abundance: -
v_gene: TRBV28
len: 14
j_gene: TRBJ1-2
CDR3aa: ASSLYVRDNRYGYT

abundance: -
v_gene: TRBV3-1/TRBV3-2
len: 10
j_gene: TRBJ1-1
CDR3aa: ASSPRGTEAF

abundance: -
v_gene: TRBV2
len: 12
j_gene: TRBJ1-2
CDR3aa: ASSEGLFTGGYT

abundance: -
v_gene: TRBV6-5
len: 9
j_gene: TRBJ2-2
CDR3aa: ASSVTGELF

abundance: -
v_gene: TRBV3-1/TRBV3-2
len: 9
j_gene: TRBJ2-5
CDR3aa: ASRAQETQY

abundance: -
v_gene: TRBV9
len: 13
j_gene: TRBJ2-1
CDR3aa: ASSASSGGAGEQF

abundance: -
v_gene: TRBV6-1
len: 13
j_gene: TRBJ1-5
CDR3aa: ASSEGPAADQPQH

abundance: -
v_gene: TRBV14
len: 12
j_gene: TRBJ2-7
CDR3aa: ASSHRGHGYEQY

abundance: -
v_gene: TRBV27
len: 12
j_gene: TRBJ1-2
CDR3aa: ASSLDRGLRGYT

abundance: -
v_gene: TRBV3-1/TRBV3-2
len: 12
j_gene: TRBJ2-1
CDR3aa: ASSQEGRRGLAL

abundance: once
v_gene: TRBV28
len: 13
j_gene: TRBJ2-1
CDR3aa: ASSSAGALYNEQF

abundance: -
v_gene: TRBV6-5
len: 13
j_gene: TRBJ2-1
CDR3aa: ASSKTGKTYNEQF

abundance: -
v_gene: TRBV9
len: 13
j_gene: TRBJ1-3
CDR3aa: ASSRGGFSGNTIY

abundance: -
v_gene: TRBV11-2
len: 12
j_gene: TRBJ2-3
CDR3aa: ATLAGPFTDTQY

abundance: -
v_gene: TRBV29-1
len: 10
j_gene: TRBJ1-2
CDR3aa: SAGQSNRGYT

abundance: once
v_gene: TRBV2
len: 12
j_gene: TRBJ2-3
CDR3aa: ASSEARVGDTQY

abundance: -
v_gene: TRBV7-9
len: 16
j_gene: TRBJ2-1
CDR3aa: ASSSTSGRSSSYNEQF

abundance: -
v_gene: TRBV30
len: 13
j_gene: TRBJ1-1
CDR3aa: AWRSTGNRYTEAF

abundance: -
v_gene: TRBV9
len: 15
j_gene: TRBJ1-1
CDR3aa: ASSVGGSDLWNTEAF

abundance: -
v_gene: TRBV7-2
len: 14
j_gene: TRBJ1-5
CDR3aa: ASSQGTGARNQPQH

abundance: -
v_gene: TRBV18
len: 11
j_gene: TRBJ1-5
CDR3aa: ASSPEGNQPQH

abundance: -
v_gene: TRBV19
len: 12
j_gene: TRBJ2-5
CDR3aa: ASSSSTRGETQY

abundance: -
v_gene: TRBV19
len: 10
j_gene: TRBJ2-1
CDR3aa: ASSRVYNEQF

abundance: few
v_gene: TRBV27
len: 12
j_gene: TRBJ2-1
CDR3aa: ASSPIPGNNEQF

abundance: -
v_gene: TRBV11-2
len: 10
j_gene: TRBJ2-1
CDR3aa: ASSSPTHEQF

abundance: -
v_gene: TRBV11-2
len: 12
j_gene: TRBJ1-3
CDR3aa: ASSSTGKGNTIY

abundance: -
v_gene: TRBV5-1
len: 16
j_gene: TRBJ2-6
CDR3aa: ASTTGWTGIRRANVLT

abundance: -
v_gene: TRBV5-1
len: 12
j_gene: TRBJ1-1
CDR3aa: ASQLIEGNTEAF

abundance: once
v_gene: TRBV27
len: 11
j_gene: TRBJ2-5
CDR3aa: ASSFRGRETQY

abundance: few
v_gene: TRBV5-4
len: 12
j_gene: TRBJ1-4
CDR3aa: ASSLTGREEKLF

abundance: -
v_gene: TRBV5-4
len: 11
j_gene: TRBJ1-1
CDR3aa: ASSRELNTEAF

abundance: -
v_gene: TRBV4-1
len: 13
j_gene: TRBJ1-5
CDR3aa: ASSQDPTGYQPQH

abundance: -
v_gene: TRBV15
len: 13
j_gene: TRBJ2-1
CDR3aa: ATSRDGGSYNEQF

abundance: once
v_gene: TRBV28
len: 11
j_gene: TRBJ1-2
CDR3aa: ASSAGSEDGYT

abundance: -
v_gene: TRBV19
len: 11
j_gene: TRBJ1-5
CDR3aa: ASKVRDDQPQH

abundance: -
v_gene: TRBV7-8
len: 15
j_gene: TRBJ2-1
CDR3aa: ASSLKLRQGTYNEQF

abundance: once
v_gene: TRBV18
len: 12
j_gene: TRBJ2-7
CDR3aa: ASSTRVQSYEQY

abundance: -
v_gene: TRBV7-9
len: 12
j_gene: TRBJ2-1
CDR3aa: ASSTYSGGNEQF

abundance: -
v_gene: TRBV5-1
len: 12
j_gene: TRBJ2-3
CDR3aa: ASSLSRAVDTQY

abundance: once
v_gene: TRBV6-6
len: 12
j_gene: TRBJ2-5
CDR3aa: ASSYSGGRETQY